The clone carrying this T cell receptor (beta chain) was observed a handful of times. Its antigen is unknown. Molecular barcoding with unique molecular identifiers was used for the TCRbeta library. One entry per CDR3 protein, called by TCRdb with MiXCR from the PCR reads. The sample lists about 980,000 distinct CDR3 sequences; about 29% were seen once. This specimen comes from a study of T-cell reconstitution after alpha-beta-depleted transplantation in children. Germline V CDR1 and CDR2: MNHEY, SMNVEV (reference sequence). V lost 2 bases to trimming and J lost 4 bases, with 16 bases between them. This CDR3 comprises 16 residues. Study observations and caveats: Two months or so post-transplant, alpha-beta T cells reportedly derived from several hundred expanded graft clones. Most T-cell counts and diversity one year after the transplant came from T cells that were newly produced. Surviving thymic progenitors and recipient T cells were the source of high TCRbeta diversity at day 60 in some patients.

The V and J genes are TRBV27 and TRBJ2-3, with a possible D match to TRBD1 (5 bases). Sequencing used PBMCs, mostly from graft donor cells, obtained 360 days after TCRalphabeta/CD19-depleted stem cell transplant. The TCR originated in a boy under three years old who had a stem cell transplant for SCID, so the T cells may come from the graft donor. CDR3 in amino acids: CASSLNAVRAPDTQYF. The CDR3 region has the DNA TGTGCCAGCAGTTTAAACGCAGTCAGGGCGCCAGATACGCAGTATTTT.